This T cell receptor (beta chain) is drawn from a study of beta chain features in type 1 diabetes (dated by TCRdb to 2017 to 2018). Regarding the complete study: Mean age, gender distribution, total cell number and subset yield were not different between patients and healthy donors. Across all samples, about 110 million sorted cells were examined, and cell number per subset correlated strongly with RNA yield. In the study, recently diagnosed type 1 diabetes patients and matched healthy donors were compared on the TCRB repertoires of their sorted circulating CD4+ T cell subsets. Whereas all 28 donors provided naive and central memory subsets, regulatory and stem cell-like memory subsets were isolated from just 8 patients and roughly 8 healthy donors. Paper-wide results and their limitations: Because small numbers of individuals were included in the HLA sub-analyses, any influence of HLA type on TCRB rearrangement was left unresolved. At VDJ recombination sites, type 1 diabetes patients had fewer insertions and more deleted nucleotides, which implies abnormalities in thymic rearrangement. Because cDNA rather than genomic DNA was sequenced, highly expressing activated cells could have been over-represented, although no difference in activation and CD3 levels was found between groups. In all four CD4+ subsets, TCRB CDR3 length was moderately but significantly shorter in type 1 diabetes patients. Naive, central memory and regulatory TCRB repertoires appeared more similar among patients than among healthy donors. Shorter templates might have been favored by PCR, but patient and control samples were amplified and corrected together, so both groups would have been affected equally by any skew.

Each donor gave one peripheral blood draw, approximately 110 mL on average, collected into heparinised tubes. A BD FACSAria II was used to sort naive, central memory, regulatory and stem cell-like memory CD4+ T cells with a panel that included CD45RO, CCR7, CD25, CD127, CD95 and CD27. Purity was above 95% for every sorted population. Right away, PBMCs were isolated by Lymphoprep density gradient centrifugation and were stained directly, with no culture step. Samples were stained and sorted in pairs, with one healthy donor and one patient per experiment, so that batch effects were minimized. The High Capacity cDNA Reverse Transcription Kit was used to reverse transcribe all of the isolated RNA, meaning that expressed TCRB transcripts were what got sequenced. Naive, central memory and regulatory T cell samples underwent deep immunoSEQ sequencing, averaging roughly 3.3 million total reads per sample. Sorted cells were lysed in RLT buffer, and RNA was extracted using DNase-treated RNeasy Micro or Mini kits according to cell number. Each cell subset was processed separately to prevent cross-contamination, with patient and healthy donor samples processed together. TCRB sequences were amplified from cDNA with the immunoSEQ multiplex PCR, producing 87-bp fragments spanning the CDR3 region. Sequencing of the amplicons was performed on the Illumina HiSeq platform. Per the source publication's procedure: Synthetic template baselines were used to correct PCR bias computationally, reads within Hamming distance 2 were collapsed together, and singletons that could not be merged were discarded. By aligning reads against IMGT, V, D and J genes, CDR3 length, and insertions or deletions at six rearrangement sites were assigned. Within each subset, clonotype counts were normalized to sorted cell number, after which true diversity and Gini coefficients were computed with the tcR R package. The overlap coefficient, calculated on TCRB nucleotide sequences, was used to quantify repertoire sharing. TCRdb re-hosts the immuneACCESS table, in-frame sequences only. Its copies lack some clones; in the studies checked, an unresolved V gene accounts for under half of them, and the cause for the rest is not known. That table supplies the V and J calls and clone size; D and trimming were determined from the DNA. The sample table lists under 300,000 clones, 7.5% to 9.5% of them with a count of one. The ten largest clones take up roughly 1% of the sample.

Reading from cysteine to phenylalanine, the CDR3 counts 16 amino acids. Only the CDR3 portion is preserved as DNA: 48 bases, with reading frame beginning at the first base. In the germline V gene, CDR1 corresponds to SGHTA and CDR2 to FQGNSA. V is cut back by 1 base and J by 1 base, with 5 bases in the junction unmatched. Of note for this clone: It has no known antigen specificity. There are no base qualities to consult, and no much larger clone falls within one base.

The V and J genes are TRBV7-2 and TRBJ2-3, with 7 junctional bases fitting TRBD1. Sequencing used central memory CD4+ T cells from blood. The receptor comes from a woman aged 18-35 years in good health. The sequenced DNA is TGTGCCAGCAGCTTAGTCCCTGGACAGGGCACAGATACGCAGTATTTT. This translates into CASSLVPGQGTDTQYF.